This T cell receptor beta chain originates from a study of T cells in Graves' hyperthyroidism and ophthalmopathy. Findings and limits, study-wide: The blood repertoire included most of the expanded thyroid clonotypes above 0.001. Model predictions of ophthalmopathy came a median approximately 6.5 months before onset.

V was trimmed by 6 bases and J by 5 bases, leaving 14 bases between them. In germline, CDR1 is MNHNS, CDR2 SASEGT. CDR3 length: 14 amino acids. RNA transcripts were the template for amplifying TCR beta CDR3 regions. HTBI primers were used for first-round RT-PCR of the TCR CDR3. TCRdb independently ran MiXCR on the multiplex PCR reads; one entry per CDR3 protein. The table lists 200,000 or so distinct CDR3 sequences, roughly a sixth of them singletons. Used for diagnoses were clinical symptoms, serum thyroxine and TRAb, thyroid ultrasound and orbital computed tomography. This clonotype came up a few times. No antigen is known for it.

Sequencing used blood. The V call is TRBV6-1, the J call TRBJ2-1; D gene unclear. This clonotype was sampled from a woman aged 50 to 60 with Graves' hyperthyroidism. CDR3 amino acids: CASSRRHGNNEQFF. CDR3 DNA: TGTGCCAGCAGCCGCCGGCACGGCAACAATGAGCAGTTCTTC.